This T cell receptor (beta chain) was observed in a study of T cell responses to AZD1222 COVID-19 vaccine. Points from the study as a whole: Spike-specific TCR breadth rose after two AZD1222 doses, and depth rose as well. Donor demographics were predominantly white British with a female majority; clonal diversity may be underestimated. Baseline testing showed seropositivity in only six or seven AZD1222 recipients.

Trimming removed 4 bases from V and 0 bases from J; junction bases left unmatched: 5. The CDR3 is 17 residues long. From germline, CDR1 is SGHRS and CDR2 YFSETQ. This table comes from immunoSEQ multiplex PCR, and its TCRdb copy is limited to in-frame clones, with some not included. The sample consists of roughly 110,000 clones, 88% of them appearing once. As for this clone: Its antigen is not identified.

The material was peripheral blood, obtained 28 days after the second AZD1222 dose. The chain has TRBV5-1 and TRBJ2-3; 13 positions agree with TRBD2. This TCR derives from an adult who received the AZD1222 COVID-19 vaccine. The CDR3 protein is CASSPGLAGISTDTQYF. DNA for the CDR3: TGCGCCAGCAGCCCGGGACTAGCGGGGATTAGCACAGATACGCAGTATTTT. Using reference TRBV5-1 and TRBJ2-3 for the parts outside the CDR3, the full variable domain is KAGVTQTPRYLIKTRGQQVTLSCSPISGHRSVSWYQQTPGQGLQFLFEYFSETQRNKGNFPGRFSGRQFSNSRSEMNVSTLELGDSALYLCASSPGLAGISTDTQYFGPGTRLTVL.